The T cell receptor (beta chain) under discussion was sequenced for a study of identical twins. General study points: Modelling underestimated the level of out-of-frame TCR alpha sharing observed in monozygotic twins.

A word on this clonotype: Its specificity is unknown.

A single record per CDR3 protein comes from TCRdb applying MiXCR to the 5' RACE reads. The data hold approximately 700,000 distinct CDR3 sequences, with about 18% observed a single time. Germline values: CDR1 SEHNR, CDR2 FQNEAQ (reference sequence). The CDR3 covers 15 residues. The junction had 9 bases not matched to a gene; V was cut back by 0 bases and J by 8 bases. The sample also formed part of further work on T cells expressing NK-cell markers. That investigation notes: Among the experiments, several used an anti-gamma-delta TCR antibody to restrict sorting to alpha-beta TCR T cells.

This sequence joins TRBV7-9 and TRBJ1-1, with 7 bases that match TRBD1. The sequence came from a woman younger than 30 in good health. The specimen was PBMCs. CDR3 region: CASSLAQGDIYEAFF. CDR3 bases: TGTGCCAGCAGCTTAGCTCAGGGGGACATATACGAAGCTTTCTTT. Supplemented by reference TRBV7-9 and TRBJ1-1, the full variable domain reads DTGVSQNPRHKITKRGQNVTFRCDPISEHNRLYWYRQTLGQGPEFLTYFQNEAQLEKSRLLSDRFSAERPKGSFSTLEIQRTEQGDSAMYLCASSLAQGDIYEAFFGQGTRLTVV.